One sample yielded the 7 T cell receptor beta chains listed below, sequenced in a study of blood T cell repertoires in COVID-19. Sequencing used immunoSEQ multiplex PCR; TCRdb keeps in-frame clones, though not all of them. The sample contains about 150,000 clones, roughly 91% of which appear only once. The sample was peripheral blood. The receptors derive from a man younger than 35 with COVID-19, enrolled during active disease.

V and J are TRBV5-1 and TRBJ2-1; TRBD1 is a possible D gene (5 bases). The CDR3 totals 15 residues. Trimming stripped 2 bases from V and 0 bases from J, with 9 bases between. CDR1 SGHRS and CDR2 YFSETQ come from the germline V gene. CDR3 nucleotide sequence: TGCGCCAGCAGCTTAACAGGCCGCTCCTACAATGAGCAGTTCTTC. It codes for CASSLTGRSYNEQFF.

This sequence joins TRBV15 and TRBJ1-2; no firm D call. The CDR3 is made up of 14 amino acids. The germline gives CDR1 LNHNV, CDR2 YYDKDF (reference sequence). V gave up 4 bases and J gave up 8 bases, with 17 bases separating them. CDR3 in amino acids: CATSTLATGGGYTF. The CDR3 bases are TGTGCCACCAGCACTCTAGCTACGGGTGGAGGCTACACCTTC.

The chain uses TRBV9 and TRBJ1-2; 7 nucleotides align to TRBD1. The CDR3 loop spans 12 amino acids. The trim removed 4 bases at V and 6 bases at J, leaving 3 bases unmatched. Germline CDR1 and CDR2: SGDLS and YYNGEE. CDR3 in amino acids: CASSIGTDGYTF. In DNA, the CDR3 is TGTGCCAGCAGCATCGGGACAGATGGCTACACCTTC. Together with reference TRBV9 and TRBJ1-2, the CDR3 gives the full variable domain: DSGVTQTPKHLITATGQRVTLRCSPRSGDLSVYWYQQSLDQGLQFLIQYYNGEERAKGNILERFSAQQFPDLHSELNLSSLELGDSALYFCASSIGTDGYTFGSGTRLTVV.

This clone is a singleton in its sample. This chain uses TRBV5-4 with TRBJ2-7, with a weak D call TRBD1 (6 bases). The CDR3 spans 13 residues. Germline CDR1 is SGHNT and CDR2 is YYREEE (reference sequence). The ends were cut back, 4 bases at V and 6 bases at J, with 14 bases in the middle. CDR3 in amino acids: CASSPDSSGEQYF. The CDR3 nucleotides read TGTGCCAGCAGCCCGGACAGCTCGGGCGAGCAGTACTTC.

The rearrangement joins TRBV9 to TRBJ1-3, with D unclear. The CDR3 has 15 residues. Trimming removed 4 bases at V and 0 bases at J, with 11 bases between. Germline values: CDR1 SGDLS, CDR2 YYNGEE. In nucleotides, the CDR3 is TGTGCCAGCAGCCCCCAGAGGGACTCTGGAAACACCATATATTTT. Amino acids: CASSPQRDSGNTIYF.

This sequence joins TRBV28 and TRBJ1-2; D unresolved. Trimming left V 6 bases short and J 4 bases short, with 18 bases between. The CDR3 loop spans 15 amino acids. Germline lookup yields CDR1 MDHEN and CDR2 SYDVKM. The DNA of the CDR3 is TGTGCCAGCAGCGACGTGGACTCCCTTGCCTATGGCTACACCTTC. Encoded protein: CASSDVDSLAYGYTF.

The CDR3: CASSQDLGLYNEQFF. CDR3 nucleotide sequence: TGTGCCAGCAGCCAAGATCTTGGCCTCTACAATGAGCAGTTCTTC. The chain uses TRBV3-1 (or the pseudogene TRBV3-2) and TRBJ2-1, with D unresolved. The CDR3 contains 15 residues. Germline V gene lookup returns CDR1 LGHDT and CDR2 YNNKEL (reference sequence). The ends were cut back, 0 bases at V and 3 bases at J, with 9 bases in the middle.